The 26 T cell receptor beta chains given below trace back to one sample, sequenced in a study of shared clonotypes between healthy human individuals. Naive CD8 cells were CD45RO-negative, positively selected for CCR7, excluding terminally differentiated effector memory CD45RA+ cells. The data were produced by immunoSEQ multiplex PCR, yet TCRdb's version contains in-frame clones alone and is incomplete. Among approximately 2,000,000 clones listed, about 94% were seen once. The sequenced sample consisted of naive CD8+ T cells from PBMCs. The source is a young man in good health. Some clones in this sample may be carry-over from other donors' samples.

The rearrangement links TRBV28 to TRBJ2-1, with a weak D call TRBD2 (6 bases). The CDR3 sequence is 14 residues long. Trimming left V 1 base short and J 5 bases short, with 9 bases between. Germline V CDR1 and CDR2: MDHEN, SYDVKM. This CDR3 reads CASSLLRGDNEQFF. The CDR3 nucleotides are TGTGCCAGCAGTTTATTGCGGGGAGACAATGAGCAGTTCTTC. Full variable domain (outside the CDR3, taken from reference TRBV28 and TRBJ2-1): DVKVTQSSRYLVKRTGEKVFLECVQDMDHENMFWYRQDPGLGLRLIYFSYDVKMKEKGDIPEGYSVSREKKERFSLILESASTNQTSMYLCASSLLRGDNEQFFGPGTRLTVL.

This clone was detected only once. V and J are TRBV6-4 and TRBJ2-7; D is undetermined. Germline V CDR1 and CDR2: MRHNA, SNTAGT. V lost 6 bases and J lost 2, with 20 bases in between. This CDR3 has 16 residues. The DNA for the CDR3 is TGTGCCAGCAGGGCGCTCTGGTGTTCGAAAACCTACGAGCAGTACTTC. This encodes CASRALWCSKTYEQYF.

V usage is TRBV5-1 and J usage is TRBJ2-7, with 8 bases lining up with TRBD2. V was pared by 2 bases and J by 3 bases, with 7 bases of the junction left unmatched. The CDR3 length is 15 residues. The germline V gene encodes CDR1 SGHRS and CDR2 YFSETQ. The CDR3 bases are TGCGCCAGCAGCTTTACTAGCGGAGGAATCTACGAGCAGTACTTC. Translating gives CASSFTSGGIYEQYF.

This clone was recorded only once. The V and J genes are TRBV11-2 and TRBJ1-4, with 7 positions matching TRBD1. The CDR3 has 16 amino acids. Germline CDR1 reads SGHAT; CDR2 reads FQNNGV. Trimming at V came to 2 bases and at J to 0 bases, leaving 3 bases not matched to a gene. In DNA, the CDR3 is TGTGCCAGCAGCTTAACGGGACAGCCAACTAATGAAAAACTGTTTTTT. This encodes CASSLTGQPTNEKLFF.

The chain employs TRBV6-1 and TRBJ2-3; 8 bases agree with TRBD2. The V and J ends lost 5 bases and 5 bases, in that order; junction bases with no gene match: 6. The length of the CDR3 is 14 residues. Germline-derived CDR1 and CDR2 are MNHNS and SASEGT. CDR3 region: CASSSGRLIDTQYF. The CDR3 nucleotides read TGTGCCAGCAGTAGCGGGAGATTGATAGATACGCAGTATTTT.

CDR3 amino acids: CASSHPGQNTEAFF. In DNA form, the CDR3 reads TGTGCCAGCAGCCATCCGGGGCAGAACACTGAAGCTTTCTTT. This rearrangement joins TRBV7-2 to TRBJ1-1; D is possibly TRBD1 (5 bases). The CDR3 is made up of 14 amino acids. Between the trimmed V and J ends, which lost 5 bases and 1 base, there was a span of 11 bases. Germline CDR1 is SGHTA and CDR2 is FQGNSA.

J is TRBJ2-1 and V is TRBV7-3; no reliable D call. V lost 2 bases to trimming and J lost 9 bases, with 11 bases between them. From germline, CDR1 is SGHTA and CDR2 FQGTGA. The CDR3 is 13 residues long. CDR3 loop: CASSLGLGVEQFF. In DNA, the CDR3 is TGTGCCAGCAGCTTAGGCTTGGGTGTTGAGCAGTTCTTC. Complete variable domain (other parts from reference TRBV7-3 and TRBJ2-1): GAGVSQTPSNKVTEKGKYVELRCDPISGHTALYWYRQSLGQGPEFLIYFQGTGAADDSGLPNDRFFAVRPEGSVSTLKIQRTERGDSAVYLCASSLGLGVEQFFGPGTRLTVL.

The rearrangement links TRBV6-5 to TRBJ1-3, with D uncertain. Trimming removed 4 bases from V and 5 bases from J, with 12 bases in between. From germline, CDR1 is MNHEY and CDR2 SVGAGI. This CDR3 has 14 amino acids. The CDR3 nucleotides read TGTGCCAGCAGTTTTAAGGCCCATAGAAACACCATATATTTT. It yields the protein CASSFKAHRNTIYF.

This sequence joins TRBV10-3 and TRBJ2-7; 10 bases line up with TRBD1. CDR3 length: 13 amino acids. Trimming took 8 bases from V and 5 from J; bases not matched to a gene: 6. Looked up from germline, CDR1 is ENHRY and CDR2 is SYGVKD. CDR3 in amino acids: CAIGGGTGDEQYF. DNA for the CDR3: TGTGCCATCGGAGGAGGGACAGGGGACGAGCAGTACTTC.

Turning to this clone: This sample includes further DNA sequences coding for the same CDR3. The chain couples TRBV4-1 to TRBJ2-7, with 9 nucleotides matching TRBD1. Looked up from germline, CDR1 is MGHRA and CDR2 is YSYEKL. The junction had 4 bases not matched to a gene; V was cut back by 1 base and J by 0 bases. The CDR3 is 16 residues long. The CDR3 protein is CASSQGPGQGSYEQYF. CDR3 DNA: TGCGCCAGCAGCCAAGGTCCGGGACAGGGCTCCTACGAGCAGTACTTC.

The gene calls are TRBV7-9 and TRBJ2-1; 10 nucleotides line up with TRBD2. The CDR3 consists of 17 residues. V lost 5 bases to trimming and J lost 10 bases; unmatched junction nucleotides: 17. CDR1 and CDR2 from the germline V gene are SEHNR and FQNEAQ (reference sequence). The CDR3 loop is CASSKGLASQRRGEQFF. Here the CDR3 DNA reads TGTGCCAGCAGCAAGGGACTAGCGTCCCAGAGGAGGGGGGAGCAGTTCTTC.

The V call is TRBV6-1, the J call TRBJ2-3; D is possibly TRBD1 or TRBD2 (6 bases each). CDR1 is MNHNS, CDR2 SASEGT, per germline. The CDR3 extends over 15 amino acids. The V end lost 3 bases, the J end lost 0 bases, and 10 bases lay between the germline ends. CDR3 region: CASSDWGASTDTQYF. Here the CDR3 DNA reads TGTGCCAGCAGTGATTGGGGGGCCAGCACAGATACGCAGTATTTT.

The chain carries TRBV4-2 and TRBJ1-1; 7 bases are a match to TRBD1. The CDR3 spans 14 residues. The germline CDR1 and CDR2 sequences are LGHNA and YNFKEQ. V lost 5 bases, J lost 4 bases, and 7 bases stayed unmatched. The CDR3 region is CASSFYRGGTEAFF. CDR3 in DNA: TGTGCCAGCAGCTTCTACAGGGGTGGCACTGAAGCTTTCTTT.

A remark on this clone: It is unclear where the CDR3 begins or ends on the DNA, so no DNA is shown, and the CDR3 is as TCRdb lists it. This CDR3 reads CASSFLAGNQPQHF. V is TRBV28 and J is TRBJ1-5; the DNA was not compared with TRBD1, the D call given in the table. The CDR3 adds up to 14 amino acids, both ends counted. The V gene's germline CDR1 is MDHEN and CDR2 SYDVKM.

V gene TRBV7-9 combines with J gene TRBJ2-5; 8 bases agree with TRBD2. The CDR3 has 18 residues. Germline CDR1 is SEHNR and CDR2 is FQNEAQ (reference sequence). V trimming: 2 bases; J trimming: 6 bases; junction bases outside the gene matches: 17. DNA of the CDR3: TGTGCCAGCAGCTTATTATGGCTAGCGGGTACGGAACAGCAGACCCAGTACTTC. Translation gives CASSLLWLAGTEQQTQYF.

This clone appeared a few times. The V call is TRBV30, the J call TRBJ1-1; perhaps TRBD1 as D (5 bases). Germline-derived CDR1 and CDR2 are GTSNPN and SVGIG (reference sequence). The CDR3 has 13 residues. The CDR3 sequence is CGGSGQPNTEAFF. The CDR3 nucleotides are TGTGGAGGGTCCGGACAACCGAACACTGAAGCTTTCTTT. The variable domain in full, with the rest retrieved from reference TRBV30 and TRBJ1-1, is SQTIHQWPATLVQPVGSPLSLECTVEGTSNPNLYWYRQAAGRGLQLLFYSVGIGQISSEVPQNLSASRPQDRQFILSSKKLLLSDSGFYLCGGSGQPNTEAFFGQGTRLTVV.

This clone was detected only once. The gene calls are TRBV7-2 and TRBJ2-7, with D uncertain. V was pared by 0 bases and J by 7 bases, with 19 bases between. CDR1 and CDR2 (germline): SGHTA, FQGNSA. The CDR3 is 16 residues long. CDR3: CASSLARRLPTLEQYF. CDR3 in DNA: TGTGCCAGCAGCTTAGCGAGGCGGCTACCGACCCTGGAGCAGTACTTC.

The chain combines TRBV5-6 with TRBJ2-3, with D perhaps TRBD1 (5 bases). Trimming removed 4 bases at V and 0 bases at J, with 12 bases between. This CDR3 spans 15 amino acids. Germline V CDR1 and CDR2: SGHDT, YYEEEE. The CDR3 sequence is CASSQGVPSTDTQYF. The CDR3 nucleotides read TGTGCCAGCAGCCAAGGGGTCCCTAGCACAGATACGCAGTATTTT.

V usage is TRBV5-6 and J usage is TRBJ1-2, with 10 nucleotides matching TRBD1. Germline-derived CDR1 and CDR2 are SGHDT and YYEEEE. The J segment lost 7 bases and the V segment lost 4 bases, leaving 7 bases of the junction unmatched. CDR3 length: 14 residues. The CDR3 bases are TGTGCCAGCAGCCAAGGGACAGGGGCTTCTGGCTACACCTTC. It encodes CASSQGTGASGYTF.

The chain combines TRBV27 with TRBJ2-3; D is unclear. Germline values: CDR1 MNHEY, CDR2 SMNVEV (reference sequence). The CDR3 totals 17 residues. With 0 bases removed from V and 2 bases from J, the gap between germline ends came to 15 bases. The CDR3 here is CASSLSPPLGATDTQYF. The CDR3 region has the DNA TGTGCCAGCAGTTTATCCCCCCCCCTAGGTGCCACAGATACGCAGTATTTT.

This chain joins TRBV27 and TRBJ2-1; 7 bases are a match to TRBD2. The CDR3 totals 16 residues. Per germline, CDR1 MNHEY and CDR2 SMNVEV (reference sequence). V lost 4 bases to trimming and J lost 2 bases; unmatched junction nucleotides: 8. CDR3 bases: TGTGCCAGCAGTTCCCCCCCGCGGGAGCCCTACAATGAGCAGTTCTTC. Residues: CASSSPPREPYNEQFF.

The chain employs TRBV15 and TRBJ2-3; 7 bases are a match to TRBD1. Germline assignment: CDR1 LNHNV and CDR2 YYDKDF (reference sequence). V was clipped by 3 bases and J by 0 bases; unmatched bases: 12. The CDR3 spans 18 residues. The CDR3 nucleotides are TGTGCCACCAGCAGTTCCGGGACAGCGTATCTTAGCACAGATACGCAGTATTTT. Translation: CATSSSGTAYLSTDTQYF.

CDR3 in DNA: TGTGCCAGCAGCACATCGGGGGCTCGGGAGACCCAGTACTTC. It encodes CASSTSGARETQYF. The chain employs TRBV11-1 and TRBJ2-5, with D perhaps given as TRBD1 or TRBD2 (6 bases each). There are 14 residues in the CDR3. V was trimmed by 5 bases and J by 5 bases, leaving 15 bases between them. Germline CDR1 SGHAT, CDR2 FQDESV (reference sequence). Combining the CDR3 with reference TRBV11-1 and TRBJ2-5 gives the whole variable domain EAEVAQSPRYKITEKSQAVAFWCDPISGHATLYWYRQILGQGPELLVQFQDESVVDDSQLPKDRFSAERLKGVDSTLKIQPAELGDSAMYLCASSTSGARETQYFGPGTRLLVL.

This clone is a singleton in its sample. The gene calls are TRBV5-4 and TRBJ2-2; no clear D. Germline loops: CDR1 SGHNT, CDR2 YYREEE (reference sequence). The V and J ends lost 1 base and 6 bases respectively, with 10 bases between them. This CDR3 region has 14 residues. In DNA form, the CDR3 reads TGTGCCAGCAGCTTGTTGGCGGAGTCCGGGGAGCTGTTTTTT. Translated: CASSLLAESGELFF. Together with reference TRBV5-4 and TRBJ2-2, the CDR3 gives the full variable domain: ETGVTQSPTHLIKTRGQQVTLRCSSQSGHNTVSWYQQALGQGPQFIFQYYREEENGRGNFPPRFSGLQFPNYSSELNVNALELDDSALYLCASSLLAESGELFFGEGSRLTVL.

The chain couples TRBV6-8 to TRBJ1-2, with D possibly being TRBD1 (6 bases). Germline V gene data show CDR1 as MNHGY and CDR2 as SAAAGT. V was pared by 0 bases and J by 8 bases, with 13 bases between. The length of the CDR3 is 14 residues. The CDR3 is CASSYSKGGRGYTF. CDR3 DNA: TGTGCCAGCAGTTACTCGAAGGGGGGGAGGGGCTACACCTTC.

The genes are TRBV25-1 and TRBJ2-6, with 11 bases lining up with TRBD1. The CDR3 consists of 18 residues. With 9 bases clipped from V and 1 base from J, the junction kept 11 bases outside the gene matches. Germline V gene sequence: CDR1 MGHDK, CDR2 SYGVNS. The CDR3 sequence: CARSSPGQGVSGANVLTF. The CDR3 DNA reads TGTGCCAGGTCCTCCCCGGGACAGGGGGTTTCTGGGGCCAACGTCCTGACTTTC.